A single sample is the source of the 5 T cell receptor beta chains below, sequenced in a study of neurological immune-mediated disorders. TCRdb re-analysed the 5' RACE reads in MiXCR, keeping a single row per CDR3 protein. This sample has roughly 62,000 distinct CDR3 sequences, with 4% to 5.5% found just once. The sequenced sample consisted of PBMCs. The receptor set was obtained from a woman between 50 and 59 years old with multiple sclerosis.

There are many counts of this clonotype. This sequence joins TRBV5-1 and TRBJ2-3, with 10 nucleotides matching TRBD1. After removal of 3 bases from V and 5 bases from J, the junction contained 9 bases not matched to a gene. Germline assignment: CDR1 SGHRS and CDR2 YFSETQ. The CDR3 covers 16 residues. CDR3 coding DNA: TGCGCCAGCAGCTCGAGACCGGGACAGGGGTTAGATACGCAGTATTTT. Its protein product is CASSSRPGQGLDTQYF.

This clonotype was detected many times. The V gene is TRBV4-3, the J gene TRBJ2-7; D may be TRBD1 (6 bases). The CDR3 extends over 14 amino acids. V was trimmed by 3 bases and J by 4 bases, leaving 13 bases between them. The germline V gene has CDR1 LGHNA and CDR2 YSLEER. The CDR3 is CASSQGRGSYEQYF. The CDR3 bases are TGCGCCAGCAGCCAGGGTAGGGGGTCATACGAGCAGTACTTC.

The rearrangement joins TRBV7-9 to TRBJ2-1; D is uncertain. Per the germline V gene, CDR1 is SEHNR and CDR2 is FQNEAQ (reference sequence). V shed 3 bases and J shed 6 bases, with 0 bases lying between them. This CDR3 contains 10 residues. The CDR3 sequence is CASSFNEQFF. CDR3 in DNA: TGTGCCAGCAGCTTCAATGAGCAGTTCTTC.

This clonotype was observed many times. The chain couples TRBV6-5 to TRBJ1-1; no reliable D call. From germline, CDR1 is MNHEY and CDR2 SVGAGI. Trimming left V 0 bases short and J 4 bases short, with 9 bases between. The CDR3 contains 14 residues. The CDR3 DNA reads TGTGCCAGCAGTTACTCAGAGTATGGCACTGAAGCTTTCTTT. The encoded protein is CASSYSEYGTEAFF.

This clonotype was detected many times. Written as DNA, the CDR3 is TGTGCCAGCAGCTCACGGACAGGAACTTACGAGCAGTACTTC. It translates to CASSSRTGTYEQYF. The rearrangement uses TRBV7-2 and TRBJ2-7; TRBD1 agrees at 7 bases. This CDR3 region has 14 residues. J was trimmed by 4 bases and V by 4 bases; bases with no gene match: 7. Germline V gives CDR1 SGHTA, CDR2 FQGNSA.